This record concerns one TCR beta chain sequence. These data belong to a study of control samples from healthy donors and cancer patients. This CDR3 spans 13 amino acids. The germline V gene encodes CDR1 MRHNA and CDR2 SNTAGT. The V and J ends lost 6 bases and 5 bases respectively, with 13 bases between them. Assay used: immunoSEQ multiplex PCR; TCRdb lists only in-frame clones, some missing. The top ten clones hold less than 0.75% of a sample with more than 150,000 clones, roughly nine tenths of them seen once. The clonotype comes from a woman in her twenties or thirties in good health. Material: blood. The chain has TRBV6-4 and TRBJ1-1; D is possibly TRBD1 (5 bases). In DNA form, the CDR3 reads TGTGCCAGCAGCCAGGGAGAGCGGACTGAAGCTTTCTTT. Protein product: CASSQGERTEAFF.